The rows below give T cell receptor beta chains drawn from one sample of a study of neurological immune-mediated disorders. Via MiXCR, TCRdb re-called the 5' RACE reads, giving one row per CDR3 protein. The data show about 41,000 distinct CDR3 sequences, more than 12% seen once. Material: CD4+ T cells from blood. The receptors stem from a woman aged 60-70 years with HTLV-1-associated myelopathy (HAM/TSP). Both conserved end residues are part of each CDR3. The D gene is left open where the match is weak. Some rows mark clone size as missing; the rest say once, few, many or name a class of expanded clone.

d_call	v_call	j_call	clone_size	cdr3_nt	cdr3_aa
NA	TRBV27	TRBJ2-7	many	TGTGCCAGCAGTTTCACAGAAAGCTACGAGCAGTACTTC	CASSFTESYEQYF
NA	TRBV20-1	TRBJ2-7	many	TGCAGTGCTAGACAGGGAGTCTACGAGCAGTACTTC	CSARQGVYEQYF
TRBD1	TRBV6-1	TRBJ2-5	few	TGTGCCATTGGGACAGGACCCCTTGAGGGGTTCCAAGAGACCCAGTACTTC	CAIGTGPLEGFQETQYF
NA	TRBV7-2	TRBJ2-3	many	TGTGCCAGCAGCCGGAGAAGCCTCACAGATACGCAGTATTTT	CASSRRSLTDTQYF
NA	TRBV7-9	TRBJ1-1	NA	TGTACCAGCAGCCGAGTGAGGGGTGAGGGAACTGAAGCTTTATTT	CTSSRVRGEGTEALF
TRBD1	TRBV7-9	TRBJ2-3	many	TGTGCCAGCACCTCAGGGGGTGCGGACACAGATACGCAGTATTTT	CASTSGGADTDTQYF
NA	TRBV6-6	TRBJ2-5	many	TGTGCCAGCAGCCCGCGGGACCGGGACATTCGCCAAGAGACCCAGTACTTC	CASSPRDRDIRQETQYF
TRBD2	TRBV7-2	TRBJ2-3	many	TGTGCCAGCAGATTAGCGGGGGGCCCCCGTAGCACAGATACGCAGTATTTT	CASRLAGGPRSTDTQYF
NA	TRBV7-7	TRBJ1-3	many	TGTGCTAGCAGCTTCCGACACGGGTCTGGAAACACCATATATTTT	CASSFRHGSGNTIYF
TRBD2	TRBV10-2	TRBJ2-1	many	TGCGCCAGCAGTGAGCCTTTGACTAGCGGGGACTACAATGAGCAGTTCTTC	CASSEPLTSGDYNEQFF
NA	TRBV20-1	TRBJ1-5	many	TGCAGTGTAGGGGGAGGGCTTGCCTCTCAGCCCCAGCATTTT	CSVGGGLASQPQHF
NA	TRBV7-3	TRBJ2-1	many	TGTGCCAGCAGCTCAGGATGGGGTGGCGGGCAGTTCTTC	CASSSGWGGGQFF
TRBD1	TRBV20-1	TRBJ2-7	many	TGCAGTGCTGGGTCGACAGGGCCCTACGAGCAGTACTTC	CSAGSTGPYEQYF
NA	TRBV5-1	TRBJ1-2	many	TGCGCCAGCAGCTCAGCGATGAGGGATGGCTACACCTTC	CASSSAMRDGYTF
TRBD1	TRBV5-1	TRBJ2-5	many	TGCGCCAGCAGCTTGACCGAGACAGGGGGGGAAGAGACCCAGTACTTC	CASSLTETGGEETQYF
NA	TRBV5-6	TRBJ1-6	many	TGTGCCAGCAGCCAACTTCACAGGGATCGGTCACCCCTCCACTTT	CASSQLHRDRSPLHF
TRBD2	TRBV20-1	TRBJ2-4	many	TGCAGTGCTAGCACGGGGGGGCCTTTTGGAAACATTCAGTACTTC	CSASTGGPFGNIQYF
TRBD1	TRBV7-9	TRBJ1-5	many	TGTGCCAGCAGCTCGCACGGACAGGGGGCCACCAGTCTGAATCAGCCCCAGCATTTT	CASSSHGQGATSLNQPQHF
NA	TRBV5-1	TRBJ2-3	many	TGCGCCAGCACCGCGGGGGCTGCCCGCACAGATACGCAGTATTTT	CASTAGAARTDTQYF
TRBD1	TRBV5-6	TRBJ2-7	many	TGTGCCAGCAGCTTGGGAATACGACAGGGGACCTACGAGCAGTACTTC	CASSLGIRQGTYEQYF
NA	TRBV3-1	TRBJ2-7	many	TGTGCCAGCAGCCGAACGGGACAACTTCCCGAGCAGTACTTC	CASSRTGQLPEQYF
NA	TRBV12-3/TRBV12-4	TRBJ1-5	many	TGTGCCAGCAGTCCCCGAACGGCGGGCAATCAGCCCCAGCATTTT	CASSPRTAGNQPQHF
NA	TRBV10-3	TRBJ1-1	few	TGTGCCATCAGTACAACGTTATCGAACACTGAAGCTTTCTTT	CAISTTLSNTEAFF
TRBD1	TRBV5-1	TRBJ2-3	many	TGCGCCAGCAGCACCCTGGACAGGGACGAGAGAGATACGCAGTATTTT	CASSTLDRDERDTQYF
NA	TRBV30	TRBJ1-5	few	TGTGCCTGGGGGTCCAGCAATCAGCCCCAGCATTTT	CAWGSSNQPQHF
NA	TRBV18	TRBJ2-1	many	TGTGCCAGCTCACTATATACAGGGGAGGGCAATGAGCAGTTCTTC	CASSLYTGEGNEQFF
NA	TRBV20-1	TRBJ2-3	many	TGCAGTGCCATCCTAGCAGGGGAACTTTGGGCAGATACGCAGTATTTT	CSAILAGELWADTQYF
TRBD1	TRBV5-1	TRBJ1-2	many	TGCGCCAGCAGCCGCCGACAGGGTTCAGATGGCTACACCTTC	CASSRRQGSDGYTF
TRBD1	TRBV6-5	TRBJ2-1	many	TGTGCCAGCAGAACACAGGGGCCTGAGCAGTTCTTC	CASRTQGPEQFF
NA	TRBV20-1	TRBJ2-5	NA	TGCAGTGCTTTCCCCGGCAGGGGCCAAGAGACCCAGTACTTC	CSAFPGRGQETQYF
NA	TRBV5-1	TRBJ1-1	many	TGCGCCAGCAGCTTGCCTCCAGGCATGAACACTGAAGCTTTCTTT	CASSLPPGMNTEAFF
TRBD1	TRBV29-1	TRBJ2-5	many	TGCAGCGTTCCTCACAGGGGTTGGGAGACCCAGTACTTC	CSVPHRGWETQYF
TRBD2	TRBV7-3	TRBJ2-3	many	TGTGCCAGCAGCCCCACTAGCGGGGTTGTAGATACGCAGTATTTT	CASSPTSGVVDTQYF
TRBD1	TRBV5-1	TRBJ1-1	many	TGCGCCAGCAGCTTTACAGGGGGCGCGGACACTGAAGCTTTCTTT	CASSFTGGADTEAFF
NA	TRBV5-1	TRBJ2-5	many	TGCGCCAGCAGCTTGGGTCCAGGACCCCAAGAGACCCAGTACTTC	CASSLGPGPQETQYF
NA	TRBV5-8	TRBJ1-1	NA	TGTGCCAGCAGCTTGCGGGCTCTGACTGAAGCTTTCTTT	CASSLRALTEAFF
NA	TRBV7-8	TRBJ1-2	many	TGTGCCAGCAGCTTAGGGGGTGGGGGAAACTATGGCTACACCTTC	CASSLGGGGNYGYTF
TRBD1	TRBV4-2	TRBJ1-1	many	TGTGCCAGCAGCTTAGCCGGGACAGGGGTTGGGACTGAAGCTTTCTTT	CASSLAGTGVGTEAFF